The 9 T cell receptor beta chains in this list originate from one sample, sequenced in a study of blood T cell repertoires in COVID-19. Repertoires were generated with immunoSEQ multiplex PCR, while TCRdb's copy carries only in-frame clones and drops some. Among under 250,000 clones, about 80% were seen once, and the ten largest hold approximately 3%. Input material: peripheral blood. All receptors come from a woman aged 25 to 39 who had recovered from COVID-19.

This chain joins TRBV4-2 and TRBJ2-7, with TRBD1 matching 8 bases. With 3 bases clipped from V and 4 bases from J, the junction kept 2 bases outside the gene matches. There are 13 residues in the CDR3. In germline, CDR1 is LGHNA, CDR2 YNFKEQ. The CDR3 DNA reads TGTGCCAGCAGCCAGCGACAGGGGTACGAGCAGTACTTC. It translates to CASSQRQGYEQYF.

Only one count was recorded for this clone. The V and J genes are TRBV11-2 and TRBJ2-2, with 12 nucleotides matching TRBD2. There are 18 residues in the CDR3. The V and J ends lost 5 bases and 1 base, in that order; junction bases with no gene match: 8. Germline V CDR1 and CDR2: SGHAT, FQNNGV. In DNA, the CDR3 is TGTGCCAGCAGCCAGCGCGGGACTAGCGGGTTGAACACCGGGGAGCTGTTTTTT. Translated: CASSQRGTSGLNTGELFF.

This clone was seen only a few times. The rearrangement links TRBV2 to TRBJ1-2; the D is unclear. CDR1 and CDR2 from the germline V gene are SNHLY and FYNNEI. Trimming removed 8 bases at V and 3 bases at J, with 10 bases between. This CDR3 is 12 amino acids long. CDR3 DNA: TGTGCCAGCTCTTATAGCGACTATGGCTACACCTTC. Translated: CASSYSDYGYTF.

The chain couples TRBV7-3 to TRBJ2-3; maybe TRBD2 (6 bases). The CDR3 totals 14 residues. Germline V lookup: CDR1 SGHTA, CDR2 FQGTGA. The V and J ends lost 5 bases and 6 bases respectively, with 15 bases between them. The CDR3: CASSPNQLADTQYF. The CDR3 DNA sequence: TGTGCCAGCAGCCCGAACCAGCTAGCGGATACGCAGTATTTT.

Written as DNA, the CDR3 is TGTGCCAGCAGCCCTCAACCAGGGGATTCCTACGAGCAGTACTTC. It codes for CASSPQPGDSYEQYF. This chain connects TRBV4-2 to TRBJ2-7; weak D call: TRBD1 (6 bases). The CDR3 extends over 15 amino acids. Per germline, CDR1 LGHNA and CDR2 YNFKEQ. V gave up 4 bases and J gave up 1 base, with 14 bases separating them.

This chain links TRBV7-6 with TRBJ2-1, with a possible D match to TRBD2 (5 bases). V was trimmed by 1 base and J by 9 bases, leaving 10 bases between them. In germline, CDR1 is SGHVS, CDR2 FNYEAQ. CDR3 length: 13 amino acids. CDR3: CASSLDRGSEQFF. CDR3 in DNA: TGTGCCAGCAGCTTAGACCGGGGAAGTGAGCAGTTCTTC. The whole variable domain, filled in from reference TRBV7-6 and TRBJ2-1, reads GAGVSQSPRYKVTKRGQDVALRCDPISGHVSLYWYRQALGQGPEFLTYFNYEAQQDKSGLPNDRFSAERPEGSISTLTIQRTEQRDSAMYRCASSLDRGSEQFFGPGTRLTVL.

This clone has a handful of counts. DNA for the CDR3: TGTGCCAGCAGCGAGACCCCGGACAAAAATCAGCCCCAGCATTTT. Encoded protein: CASSETPDKNQPQHF. This chain uses TRBV9 with TRBJ1-5, with D possibly TRBD1 on 5 matching bases. The germline V and J ends were trimmed by 3 bases and 4 bases, with 14 bases remaining between them. Germline CDR1 SGDLS, CDR2 YYNGEE. The CDR3 runs 15 residues.

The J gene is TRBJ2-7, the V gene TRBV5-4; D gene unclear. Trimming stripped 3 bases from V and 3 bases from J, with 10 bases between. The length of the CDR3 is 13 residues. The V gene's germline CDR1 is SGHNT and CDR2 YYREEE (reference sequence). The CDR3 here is CASSSPPYYEQYF. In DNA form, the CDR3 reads TGTGCCAGCAGCTCCCCCCCTTACTACGAGCAGTACTTC.

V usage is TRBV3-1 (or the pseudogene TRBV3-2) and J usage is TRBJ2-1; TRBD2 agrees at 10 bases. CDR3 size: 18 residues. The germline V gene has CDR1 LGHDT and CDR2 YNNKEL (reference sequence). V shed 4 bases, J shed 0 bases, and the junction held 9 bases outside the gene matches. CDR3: CASSRVDSGRSSYNEQFF. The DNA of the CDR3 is TGTGCCAGCAGCCGAGTCGATAGCGGGAGGAGCTCCTACAATGAGCAGTTCTTC.